This T cell receptor beta chain was found in a study of T cell clusters in autoimmune cytopenias. Study outcomes and limitations: TRB repertoire shifts in secondary cytopenia and chronic lymphocytic leukemia mostly reflected lymphoma, not autoimmunity. No experiment has yet validated the function of the T cell clusters defined in silico.

This CDR3 has 13 residues. CDR1 SNHLY and CDR2 FYNNEI come from the germline V gene. TRB rearrangements were amplified by touch-down multiplex PCR with mixed TRB-A/B primers. TCRdb re-called the multiplex PCR reads and catalogs CDR3 proteins one per entry, DNA excluded. The sample's table shows several thousand distinct CDR3 sequences. Tens of thousands of genome equivalents of blood DNA were amplified for TRB. Concerning this clonotype: Its target is unknown.

The V and J genes are TRBV2 and TRBJ1-2; TCRdb selects TRBD1, and the lack of DNA leaves this call unchecked. Sequenced sample: peripheral blood. The receptor's source is a human donor with an autoimmune cytopenia or autoimmune hepatitis (not recorded which). Here the CDR3 reads CASSDQGNYGYTF. The full variable domain, with the rest looked up from reference TRBV2 and TRBJ1-2, is EPEVTQTPSHQVTQMGQEVILRCVPISNHLYFYWYRQILGQKVEFLVSFYNNEISEKSEIFDDQFSVERPDGSNFTLKIRSTKLEDSAMYFCASSDQGNYGYTFGSGTRLTVV.